This note documents a single T cell receptor (beta chain) sequence. The data originate from a study of blood T cells in healthy people across ages. This CDR3 contains 17 residues. Germline lookup yields CDR1 LGHNA and CDR2 YSLEER. The V and J ends lost 2 bases and 2 bases respectively, with 16 bases between them. For every donor, a draw yielded roughly 9.3 milliliters of peripheral blood. A second PCR, run for about 6 to 11 cycles, used a sample-barcoded 5' primer plus a J-beta primer mix. MiXCR, applied by TCRdb to the 5' RACE reads, yields one record per CDR3 protein. The top ten clones hold around 23% of a sample with fewer than 2,000,000 distinct CDR3 sequences, 35% to 50% of them seen once.

The gene calls are TRBV4-3 and TRBJ1-3, with D perhaps TRBD1 (5 bases). The sequenced material came from blood. The TCR comes from a human donor in good health. This CDR3 reads CASSQSYLTGPGNTIYF. The CDR3 DNA reads as TGCGCCAGCAGCCAATCCTATCTAACAGGACCTGGAAACACCATATATTTT.